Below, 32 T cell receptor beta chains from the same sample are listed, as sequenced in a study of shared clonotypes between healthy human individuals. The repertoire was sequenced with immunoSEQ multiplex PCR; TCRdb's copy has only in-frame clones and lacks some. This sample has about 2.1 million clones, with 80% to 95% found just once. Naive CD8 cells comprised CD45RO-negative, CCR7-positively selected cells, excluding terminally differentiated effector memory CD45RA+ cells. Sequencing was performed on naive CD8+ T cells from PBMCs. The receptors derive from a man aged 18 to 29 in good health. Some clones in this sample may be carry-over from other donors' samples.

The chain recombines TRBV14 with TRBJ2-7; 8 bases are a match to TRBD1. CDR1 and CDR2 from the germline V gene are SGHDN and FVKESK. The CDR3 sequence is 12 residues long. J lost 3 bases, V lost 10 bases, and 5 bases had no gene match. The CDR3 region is CATGQGNYEQYF. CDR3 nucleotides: TGTGCCACCGGACAGGGTAACTACGAGCAGTACTTC.

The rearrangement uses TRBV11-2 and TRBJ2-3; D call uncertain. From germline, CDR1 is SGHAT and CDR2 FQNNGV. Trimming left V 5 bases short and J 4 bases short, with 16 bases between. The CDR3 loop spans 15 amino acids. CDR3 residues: CASSLGIMKADTQYF. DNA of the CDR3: TGTGCCAGCAGCCTAGGGATCATGAAAGCAGATACGCAGTATTTT.

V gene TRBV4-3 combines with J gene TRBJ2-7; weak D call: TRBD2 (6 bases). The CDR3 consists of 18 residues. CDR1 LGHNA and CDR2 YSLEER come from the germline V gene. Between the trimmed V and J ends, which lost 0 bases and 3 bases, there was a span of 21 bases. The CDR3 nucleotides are TGCGCCAGCAGCCAAGATCGAATGGCAAGGCGGGGAGACTACGAGCAGTACTTC. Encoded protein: CASSQDRMARRGDYEQYF.

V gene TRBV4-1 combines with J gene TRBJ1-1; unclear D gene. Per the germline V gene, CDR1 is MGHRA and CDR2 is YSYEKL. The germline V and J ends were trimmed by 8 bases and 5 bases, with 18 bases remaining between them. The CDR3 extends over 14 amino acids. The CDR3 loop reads CASEATGWGTEAFF. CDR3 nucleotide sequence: TGCGCCAGCGAGGCTACGGGGTGGGGAACTGAAGCTTTCTTT.

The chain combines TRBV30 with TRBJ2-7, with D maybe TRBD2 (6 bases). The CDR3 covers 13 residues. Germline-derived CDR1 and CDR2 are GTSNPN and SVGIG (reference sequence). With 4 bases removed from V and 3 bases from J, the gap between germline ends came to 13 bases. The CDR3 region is CAWTRGDLYEQYF. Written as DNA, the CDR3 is TGTGCCTGGACCCGCGGGGATCTCTACGAGCAGTACTTC.

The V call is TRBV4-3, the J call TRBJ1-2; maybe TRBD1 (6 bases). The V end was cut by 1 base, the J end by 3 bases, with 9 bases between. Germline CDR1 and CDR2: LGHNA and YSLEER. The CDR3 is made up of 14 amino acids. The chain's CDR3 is CASSQVRQDYGYTF. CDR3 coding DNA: TGCGCCAGCAGCCAAGTAAGACAGGACTATGGCTACACCTTC.

CDR3 sequence (DNA): TGTGCCAGCAGATCCGGCCTTGAGCGACCTAGCACAGATACGCAGTATTTT. Residues: CASRSGLERPSTDTQYF. The chain carries TRBV28 and TRBJ2-3, with D uncertain. Per the germline V gene, CDR1 is MDHEN and CDR2 is SYDVKM. With 6 bases removed from V and 0 bases from J, the gap between germline ends came to 19 bases. The CDR3 spans 17 residues.

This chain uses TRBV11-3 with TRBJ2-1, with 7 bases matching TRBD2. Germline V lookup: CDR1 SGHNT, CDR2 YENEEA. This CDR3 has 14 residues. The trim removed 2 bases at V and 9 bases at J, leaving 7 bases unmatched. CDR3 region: CASSLWTSSVEQFF. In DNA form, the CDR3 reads TGTGCCAGCAGCTTATGGACTAGTTCGGTTGAGCAGTTCTTC.

In DNA, the CDR3 is TGTGCCAGCAGCGCGTCGGGGCGAGGTGGTCCCTACAATGAGCAGTTCTTC. It translates to CASSASGRGGPYNEQFF. V and J are TRBV11-2 and TRBJ2-1; D is tentatively TRBD1 or TRBD2 (5 bases each). The CDR3 totals 17 residues. The germline CDR1 and CDR2 sequences are SGHAT and FQNNGV. Trimming pared 5 bases from V and 2 bases from J, leaving 19 bases between.

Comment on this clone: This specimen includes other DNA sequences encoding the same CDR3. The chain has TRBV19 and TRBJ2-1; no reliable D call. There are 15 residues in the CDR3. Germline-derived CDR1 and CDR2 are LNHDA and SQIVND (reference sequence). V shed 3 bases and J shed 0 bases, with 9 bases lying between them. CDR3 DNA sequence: TGTGCCAGTAGTATTGGCCCAAGCTCCTACAATGAGCAGTTCTTC. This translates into CASSIGPSSYNEQFF.

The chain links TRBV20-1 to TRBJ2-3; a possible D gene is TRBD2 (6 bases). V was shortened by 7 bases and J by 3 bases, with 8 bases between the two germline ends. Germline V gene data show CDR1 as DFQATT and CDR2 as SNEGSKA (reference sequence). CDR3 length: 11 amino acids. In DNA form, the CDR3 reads TGCAGTGGAGGGAGGACAGATACGCAGTATTTT. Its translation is CSGGRTDTQYF.

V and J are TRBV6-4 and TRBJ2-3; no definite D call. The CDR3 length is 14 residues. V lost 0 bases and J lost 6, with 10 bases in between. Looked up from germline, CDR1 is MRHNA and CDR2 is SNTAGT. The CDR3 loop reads CASSDSMRSDTQYF. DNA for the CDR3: TGTGCCAGCAGTGACTCGATGCGGTCCGATACGCAGTATTTT.

CDR3 amino acids: CASSFPPETQYF. CDR3 DNA sequence: TGTGCCAGCAGCTTCCCCCCAGAGACCCAGTACTTC. This chain uses TRBV7-9 with TRBJ2-5, with D hard to call. The CDR3 is 12 residues long. The germline V and J ends were trimmed by 3 bases and 4 bases, with 6 bases remaining between them. CDR1 and CDR2 (germline): SEHNR, FQNEAQ (reference sequence). Using reference TRBV7-9 and TRBJ2-5 for the parts outside the CDR3, the full variable domain is DTGVSQNPRHKITKRGQNVTFRCDPISEHNRLYWYRQTLGQGPEFLTYFQNEAQLEKSRLLSDRFSAERPKGSFSTLEIQRTEQGDSAMYLCASSFPPETQYFGPGTRLLVL.

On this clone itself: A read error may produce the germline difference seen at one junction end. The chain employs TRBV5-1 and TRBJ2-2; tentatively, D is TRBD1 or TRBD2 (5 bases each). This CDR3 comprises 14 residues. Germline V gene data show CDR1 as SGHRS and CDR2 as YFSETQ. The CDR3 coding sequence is TGCGCCAGCCACGAGTGGGGGAACGCCGGGGAGCTGTTTTTT. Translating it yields CASHEWGNAGELFF.

CDR3 loop: CASTGTGGDLGAFF. As DNA, the CDR3 is TGTGCCAGCACCGGGACAGGGGGCGATCTTGGAGCTTTCTTT. The genes are TRBV28 and TRBJ1-1; 12 bases line up with TRBD1. Trimming took 7 bases from V and 10 from J; bases not matched to a gene: 10. CDR1 is MDHEN, CDR2 SYDVKM, per germline. This CDR3 has 14 residues.

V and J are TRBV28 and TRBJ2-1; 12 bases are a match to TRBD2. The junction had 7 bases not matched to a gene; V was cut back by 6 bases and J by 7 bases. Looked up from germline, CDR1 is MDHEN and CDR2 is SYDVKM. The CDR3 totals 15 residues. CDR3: CASSALGLAGNEQFF. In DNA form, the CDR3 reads TGTGCCAGCAGCGCCCTAGGACTAGCGGGGAATGAGCAGTTCTTC. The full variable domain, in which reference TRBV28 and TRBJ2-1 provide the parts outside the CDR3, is DVKVTQSSRYLVKRTGEKVFLECVQDMDHENMFWYRQDPGLGLRLIYFSYDVKMKEKGDIPEGYSVSREKKERFSLILESASTNQTSMYLCASSALGLAGNEQFFGPGTRLTVL.

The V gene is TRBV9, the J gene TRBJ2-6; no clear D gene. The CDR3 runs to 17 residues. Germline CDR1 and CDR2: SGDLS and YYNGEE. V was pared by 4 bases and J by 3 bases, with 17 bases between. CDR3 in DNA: TGTGCCAGCAGCTCACCCCGCGAGAGGCTTGGGGCCAACGTCCTGACTTTC. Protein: CASSSPRERLGANVLTF.

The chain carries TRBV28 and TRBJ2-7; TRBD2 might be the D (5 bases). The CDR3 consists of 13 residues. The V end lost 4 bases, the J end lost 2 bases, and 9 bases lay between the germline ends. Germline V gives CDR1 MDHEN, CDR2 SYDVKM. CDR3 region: CASSYGETYEQYF. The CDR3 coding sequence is TGTGCCAGCAGTTACGGGGAAACCTACGAGCAGTACTTC.

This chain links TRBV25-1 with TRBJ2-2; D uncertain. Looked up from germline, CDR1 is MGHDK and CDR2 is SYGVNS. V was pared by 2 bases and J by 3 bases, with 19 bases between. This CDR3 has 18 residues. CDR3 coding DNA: TGTGCCAGCAGTGAAAGTAGTCCTGGGCGGCGGTACACCGGGGAGCTGTTTTTT. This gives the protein CASSESSPGRRYTGELFF.

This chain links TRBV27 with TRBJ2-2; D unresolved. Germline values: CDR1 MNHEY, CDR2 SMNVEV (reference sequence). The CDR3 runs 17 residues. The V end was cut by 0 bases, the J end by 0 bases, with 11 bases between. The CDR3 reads CASSLSWRMANTGELFF. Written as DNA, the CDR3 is TGTGCCAGCAGTTTATCGTGGCGGATGGCGAACACCGGGGAGCTGTTTTTT.

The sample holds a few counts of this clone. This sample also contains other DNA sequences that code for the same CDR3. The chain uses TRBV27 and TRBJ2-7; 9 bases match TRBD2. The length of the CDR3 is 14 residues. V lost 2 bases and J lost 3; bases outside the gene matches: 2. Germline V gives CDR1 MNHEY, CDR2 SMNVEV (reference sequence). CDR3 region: CASSLISGSYEQYF. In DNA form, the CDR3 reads TGTGCCAGCAGTTTAATTAGCGGGAGCTACGAGCAGTACTTC.

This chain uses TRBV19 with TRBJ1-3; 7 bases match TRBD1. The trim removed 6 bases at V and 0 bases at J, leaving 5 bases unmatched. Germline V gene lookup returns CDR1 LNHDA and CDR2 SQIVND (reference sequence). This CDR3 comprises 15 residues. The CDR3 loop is CASRAGQNSGNTIYF. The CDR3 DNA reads TGTGCCAGTAGAGCGGGACAGAACTCTGGAAACACCATATATTTT.

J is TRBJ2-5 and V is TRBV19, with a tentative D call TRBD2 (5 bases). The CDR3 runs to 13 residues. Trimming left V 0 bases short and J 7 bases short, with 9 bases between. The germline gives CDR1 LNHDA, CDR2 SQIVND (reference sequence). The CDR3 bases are TGTGCCAGTAGTATAGACGGGGAAGGGACCCAGTACTTC. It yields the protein CASSIDGEGTQYF.

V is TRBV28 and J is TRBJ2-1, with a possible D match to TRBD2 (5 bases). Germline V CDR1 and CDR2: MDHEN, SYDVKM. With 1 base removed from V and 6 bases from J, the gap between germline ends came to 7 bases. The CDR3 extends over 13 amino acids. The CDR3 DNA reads TGTGCCAGCAGTTTATTTGGAGGCAATGAGCAGTTCTTC. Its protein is CASSLFGGNEQFF.

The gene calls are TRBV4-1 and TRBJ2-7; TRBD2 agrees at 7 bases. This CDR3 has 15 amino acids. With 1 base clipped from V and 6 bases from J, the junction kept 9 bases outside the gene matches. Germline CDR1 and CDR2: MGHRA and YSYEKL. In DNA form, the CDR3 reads TGCGCCAGCAGCCAAGTTGGACTAGTAACGGTCGAGCAGTACTTC. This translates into CASSQVGLVTVEQYF.

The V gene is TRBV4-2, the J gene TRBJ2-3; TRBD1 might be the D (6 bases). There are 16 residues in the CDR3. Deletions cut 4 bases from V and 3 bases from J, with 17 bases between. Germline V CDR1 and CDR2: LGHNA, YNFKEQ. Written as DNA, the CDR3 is TGTGCCAGCAGCCCTTCGAATGGACAGCCGACAGATACGCAGTATTTT. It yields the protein CASSPSNGQPTDTQYF.

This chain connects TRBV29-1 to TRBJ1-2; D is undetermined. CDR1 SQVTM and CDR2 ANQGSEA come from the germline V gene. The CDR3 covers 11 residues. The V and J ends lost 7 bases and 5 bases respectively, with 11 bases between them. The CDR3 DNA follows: TGCAGCGCGACGACGGATTATGGCTACACCTTC. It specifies CSATTDYGYTF.

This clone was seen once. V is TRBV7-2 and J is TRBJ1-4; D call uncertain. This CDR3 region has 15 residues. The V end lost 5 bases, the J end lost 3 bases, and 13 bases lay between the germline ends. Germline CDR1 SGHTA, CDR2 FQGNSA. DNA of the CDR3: TGTGCCAGCAGCCCTCTTCTGTGGCCTAATGAAAAACTGTTTTTT. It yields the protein CASSPLLWPNEKLFF.

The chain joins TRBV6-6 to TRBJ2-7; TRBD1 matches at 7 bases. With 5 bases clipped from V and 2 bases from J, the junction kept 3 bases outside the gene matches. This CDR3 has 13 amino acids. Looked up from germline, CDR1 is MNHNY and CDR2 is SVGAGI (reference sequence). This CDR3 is CASSPGTAYEQYF. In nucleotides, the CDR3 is TGTGCCAGCAGTCCTGGGACAGCCTACGAGCAGTACTTC.

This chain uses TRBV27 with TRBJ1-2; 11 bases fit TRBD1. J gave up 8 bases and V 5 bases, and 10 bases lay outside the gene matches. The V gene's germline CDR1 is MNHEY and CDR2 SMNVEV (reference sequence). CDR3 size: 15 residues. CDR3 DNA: TGTGCCAGCAGTACCCAAGGACAGGGGGCGCCGGGCTACACCTTC. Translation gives CASSTQGQGAPGYTF.

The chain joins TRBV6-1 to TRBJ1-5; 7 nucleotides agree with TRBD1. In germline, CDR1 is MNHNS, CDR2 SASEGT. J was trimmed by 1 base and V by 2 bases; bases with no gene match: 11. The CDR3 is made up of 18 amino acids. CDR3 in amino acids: CASSENRRGDRSNQPQHF. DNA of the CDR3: TGTGCCAGCAGTGAAAATAGGAGGGGGGACAGAAGCAATCAGCCCCAGCATTTT.

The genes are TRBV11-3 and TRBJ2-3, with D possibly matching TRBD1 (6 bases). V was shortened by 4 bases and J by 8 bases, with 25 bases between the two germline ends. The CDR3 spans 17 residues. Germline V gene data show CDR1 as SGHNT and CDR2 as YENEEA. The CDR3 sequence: CASSSLVQGLERRTQYF. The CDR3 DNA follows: TGTGCCAGCAGCTCCCTCGTACAGGGTCTGGAGCGGCGTACGCAGTATTTT.